This T cell receptor (beta chain) was recorded in a study of radiation and T cells in renal cell carcinoma. Overall study: Nephrectomy followed 15 Gy stereotactic body radiation by 4 weeks.

Time point noted: baseline pretreatment blood. The treatment: 15 Gy SBRT to primary tumor, nephrectomy 4 weeks later. Radiation-treated patients gave blood at baseline, week 2 and week 4. Clear cell pathology was present in this patient's renal cell carcinoma. Sequencing was performed with immunoSEQ multiplex PCR; in TCRdb, only in-frame clones are kept and a portion is missing. The top ten hold 7.3% of the sample, which has about 59,000 clones, around 80% seen once. Study-wide points: Baseline intratumoral clonotype presence is unknown without pretreatment biopsies.

This CDR3 region has 15 residues. The germline V gene has CDR1 SGHRS and CDR2 YFSETQ. V was cut by 2 bases and J by 3 bases, with 14 bases left in between. Turning to this clone: The antigen is unknown.

The sample here was blood, taken from a patient whose treatment included radiotherapy and nephrectomy. The source of this sequence is a man in his sixties with renal cell carcinoma. This chain connects TRBV5-1 to TRBJ2-5, with D maybe TRBD2 (7 bases). In DNA, the CDR3 is TGCGCCAGCAGCTTAACCGGGGGGCGCGAAGAGACCCAGTACTTC. Translated, it gives CASSLTGGREETQYF.